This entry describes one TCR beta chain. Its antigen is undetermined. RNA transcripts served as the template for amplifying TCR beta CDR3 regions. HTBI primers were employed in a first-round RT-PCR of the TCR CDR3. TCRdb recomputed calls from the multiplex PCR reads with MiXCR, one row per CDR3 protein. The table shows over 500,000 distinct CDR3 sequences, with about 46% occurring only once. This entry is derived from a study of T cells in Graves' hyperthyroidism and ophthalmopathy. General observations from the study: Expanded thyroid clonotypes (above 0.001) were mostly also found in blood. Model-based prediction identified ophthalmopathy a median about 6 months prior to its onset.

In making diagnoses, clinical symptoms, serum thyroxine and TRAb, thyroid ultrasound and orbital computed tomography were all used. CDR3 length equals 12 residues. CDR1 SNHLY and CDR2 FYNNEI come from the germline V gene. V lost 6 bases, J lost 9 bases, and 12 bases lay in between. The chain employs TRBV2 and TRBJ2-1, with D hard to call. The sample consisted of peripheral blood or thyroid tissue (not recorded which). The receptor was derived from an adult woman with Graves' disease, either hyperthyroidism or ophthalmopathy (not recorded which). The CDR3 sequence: CASSARLGEQFF. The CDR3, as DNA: TGTGCCAGCAGCGCGAGGCTGGGTGAGCAGTTCTTC.